The rows below give T cell receptor beta chains drawn from one sample of a study of T-cell memory formation after mild COVID-19. One entry per CDR3 protein results from TCRdb running MiXCR on the 5' RACE reads. The sample holds hundreds of thousands of distinct CDR3 sequences, approximately 15% seen once. The source material was PBMCs or a T cell subset sorted from them (not recorded which). The receptors originated from a man younger than 35 who had mild COVID-19 (a few samples of this study predate the infection). Cell type and time point are not known. Each CDR3 is given with its conserved first and last residue.

v_gene,j_gene,CDR3aa
TRBV2,TRBJ1-6,CASSDRGSNSPLHF
TRBV5-1,TRBJ2-3,CASSSSPTGEGTDTQYF
TRBV7-2,TRBJ2-7,CASRSDGKHYEQYF
TRBV14,TRBJ1-1,CASSQAWWVTEAFF
TRBV5-1,TRBJ2-2,CASSLDGPNTGELFF
TRBV30,TRBJ1-2,CAWKRDRPGGYTF
TRBV4-1,TRBJ2-3,CASSLTRSSTDTQYF
TRBV19,TRBJ1-5,CASSNHPDRETSNQPQHF
TRBV7-9,TRBJ1-1,CASSLTPGQGLNTEAFF
TRBV24-1,TRBJ2-5,CATSPAGNRETQYF
TRBV7-9,TRBJ1-6,CASSTGGVSPLHF
TRBV2,TRBJ2-1,CASTEGYSGGFDQFF
TRBV20-1,TRBJ1-1,CSAGGDWGTEAFF
TRBV29-1,TRBJ2-1,CSVAPANEQFF
TRBV9,TRBJ2-1,CASSARGDTSYNEQFF
TRBV4-1,TRBJ1-3,CASSQGVAGRISGNTIYF
TRBV7-9,TRBJ2-7,CASNTGTGYEQYF
TRBV9,TRBJ1-2,CASSGDRDYGYTF